This TCR beta chain was profiled in a study of T cells in Graves' hyperthyroidism and ophthalmopathy. Findings of the study overall: Stable hyperthyroidism and ophthalmopathy were separated using 13 V-J signatures.

Regarding this clonotype: Its antigen is undetermined. A read error may be the cause here, since a much bigger clone is one base away. This CDR3 fails to terminate in the conserved phenylalanine or tryptophan, so it likely reflects a read error.

Diagnosis relied on clinical symptoms, serum thyroxine and TRAb, thyroid ultrasound and orbital computed tomography. Amplification of TCR beta CDR3 regions used RNA as the template. First-round RT-PCR targeting the TCR CDR3 was performed with the HTBI primer set. TCRdb independently ran MiXCR on the multiplex PCR reads; one entry per CDR3 protein. The table records some 510,000 distinct CDR3 sequences, under 60% of them present only once. Sequenced input: peripheral blood or thyroid tissue (not recorded which). The clonotype comes from a woman under 30 with Graves' hyperthyroidism.

The CDR3 protein is CATSDAGQGDNSPLHL. CDR3 DNA sequence: TGTGCCACCAGTGATGCCGGACAGGGGGATAATTCACCCCTCCACCTT. The rearrangement links TRBV24-1 to TRBJ1-5, with 10 bases aligning to TRBD1. Gene TRBJ1-6 matches the end of the DNA better, so the J call may be wrong. The CDR3 is made up of 16 amino acids. Germline CDR1 KGHDR, CDR2 SFDVKD.